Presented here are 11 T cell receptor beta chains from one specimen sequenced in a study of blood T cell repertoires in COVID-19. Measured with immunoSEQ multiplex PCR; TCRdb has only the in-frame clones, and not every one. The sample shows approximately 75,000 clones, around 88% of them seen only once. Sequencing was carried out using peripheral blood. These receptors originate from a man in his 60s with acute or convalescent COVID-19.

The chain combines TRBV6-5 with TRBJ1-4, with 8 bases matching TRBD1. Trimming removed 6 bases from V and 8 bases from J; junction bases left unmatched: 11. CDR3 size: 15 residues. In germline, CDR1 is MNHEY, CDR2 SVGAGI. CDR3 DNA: TGTGCCAGCAGCCTTACTATGGACAGGGACGAAAAACTGTTTTTT. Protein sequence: CASSLTMDRDEKLFF.

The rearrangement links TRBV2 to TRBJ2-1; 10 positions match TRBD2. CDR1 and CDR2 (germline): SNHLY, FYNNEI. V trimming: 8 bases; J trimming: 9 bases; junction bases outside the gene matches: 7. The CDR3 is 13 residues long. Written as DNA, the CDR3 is TGTGCCAGCCTCAGCGGGAGGGCCCGTGAGCAGTTCTTC. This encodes CASLSGRAREQFF.

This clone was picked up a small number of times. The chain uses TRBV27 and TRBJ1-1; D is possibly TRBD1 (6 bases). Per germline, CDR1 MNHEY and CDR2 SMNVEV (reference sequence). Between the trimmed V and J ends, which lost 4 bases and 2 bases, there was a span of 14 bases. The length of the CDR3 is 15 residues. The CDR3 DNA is TGTGCCAGCAGTTCGATTGACAGGCTTAACACTGAAGCTTTCTTT. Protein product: CASSSIDRLNTEAFF.

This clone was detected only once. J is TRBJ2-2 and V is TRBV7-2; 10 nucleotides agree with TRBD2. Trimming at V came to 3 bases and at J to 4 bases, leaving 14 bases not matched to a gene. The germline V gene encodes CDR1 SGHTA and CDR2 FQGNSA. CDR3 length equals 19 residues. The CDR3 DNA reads TGTGCCAGCAGCTTTCTCCCAATTAAAATAGCGGGAGGCACCGGGGAGCTGTTTTTT. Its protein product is CASSFLPIKIAGGTGELFF.

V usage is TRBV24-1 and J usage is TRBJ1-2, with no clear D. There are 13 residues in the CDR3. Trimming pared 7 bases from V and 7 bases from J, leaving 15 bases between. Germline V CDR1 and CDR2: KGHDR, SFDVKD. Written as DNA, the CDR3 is TGTGCCACCAGGGACCGACGGAGCGGTGGCTACACCTTC. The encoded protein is CATRDRRSGGYTF.

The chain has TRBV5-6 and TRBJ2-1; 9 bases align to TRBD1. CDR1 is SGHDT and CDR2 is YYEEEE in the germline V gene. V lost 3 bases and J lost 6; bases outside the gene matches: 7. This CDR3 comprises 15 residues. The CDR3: CASSSRQGVFNEQFF. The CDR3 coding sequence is TGTGCCAGCAGCTCCAGACAGGGGGTCTTCAATGAGCAGTTCTTC.

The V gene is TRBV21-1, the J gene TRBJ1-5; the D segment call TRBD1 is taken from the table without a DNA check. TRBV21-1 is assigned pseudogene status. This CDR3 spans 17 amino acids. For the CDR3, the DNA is TGTGCCAGCAGCACTGACAGGGTCGGAGATAGCAATCAGCCCCAGCATTTT. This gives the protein CASSTDRVGDSNQPQHF.

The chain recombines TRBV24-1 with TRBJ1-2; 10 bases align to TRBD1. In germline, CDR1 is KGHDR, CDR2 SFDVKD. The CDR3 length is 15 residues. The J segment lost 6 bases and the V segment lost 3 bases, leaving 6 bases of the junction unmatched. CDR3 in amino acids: CATSDVDRGKDGYTF. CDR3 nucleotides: TGTGCCACCAGTGATGTGGACAGGGGGAAGGATGGCTACACCTTC.

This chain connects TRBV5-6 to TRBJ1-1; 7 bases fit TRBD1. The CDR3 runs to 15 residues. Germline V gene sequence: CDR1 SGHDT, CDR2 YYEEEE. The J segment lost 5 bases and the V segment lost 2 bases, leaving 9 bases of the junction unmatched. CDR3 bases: TGTGCCAGCAGCTTCAGGGGGTCCCATGGGACTGAAGCTTTCTTT. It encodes CASSFRGSHGTEAFF.

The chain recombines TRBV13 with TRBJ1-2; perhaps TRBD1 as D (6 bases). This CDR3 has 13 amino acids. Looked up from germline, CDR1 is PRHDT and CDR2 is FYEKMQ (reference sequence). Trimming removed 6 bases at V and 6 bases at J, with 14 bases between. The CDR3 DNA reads TGTGCCAGCAGTTTGACACAGGGCGATGGCTACACCTTC. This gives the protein CASSLTQGDGYTF.

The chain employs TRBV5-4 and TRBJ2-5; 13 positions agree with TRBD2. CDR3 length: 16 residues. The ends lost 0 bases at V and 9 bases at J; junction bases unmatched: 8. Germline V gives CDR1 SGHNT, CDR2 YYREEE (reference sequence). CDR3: CASSLGRAGTSGAQYF. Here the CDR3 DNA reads TGTGCCAGCAGCTTGGGACGCGCCGGGACTAGCGGGGCCCAGTACTTC.